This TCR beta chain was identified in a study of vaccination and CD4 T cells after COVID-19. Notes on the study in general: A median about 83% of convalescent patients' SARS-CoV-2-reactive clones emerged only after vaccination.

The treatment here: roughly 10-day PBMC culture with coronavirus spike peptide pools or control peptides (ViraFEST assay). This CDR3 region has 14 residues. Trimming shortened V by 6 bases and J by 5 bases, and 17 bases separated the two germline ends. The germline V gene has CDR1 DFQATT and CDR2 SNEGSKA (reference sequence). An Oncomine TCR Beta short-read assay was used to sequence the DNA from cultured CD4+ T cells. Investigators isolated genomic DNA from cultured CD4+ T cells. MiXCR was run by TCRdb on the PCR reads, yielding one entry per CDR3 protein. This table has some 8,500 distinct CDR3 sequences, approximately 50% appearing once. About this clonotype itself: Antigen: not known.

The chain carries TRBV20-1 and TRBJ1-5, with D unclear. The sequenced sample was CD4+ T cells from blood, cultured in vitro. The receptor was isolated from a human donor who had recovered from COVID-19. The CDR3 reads CSASKRQAYQPQHF. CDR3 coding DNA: TGCAGTGCCAGCAAGAGACAAGCCTATCAGCCCCAGCATTTT.